These 6 T cell receptor beta chains were all obtained from the same sample, sequenced in a study of prognosis after radiotherapy for stage I lung cancer. Using two-round multiplex PCR, the authors amplified TCR beta CDR3 from genomic DNA. Used in first-round PCR were primers specific to each TRBV and TRBJ gene. TCRdb re-derived calls from the multiplex PCR reads in MiXCR, one entry per CDR3 protein. This table has 17,000 or so distinct CDR3 sequences, approximately 30% appearing once. The sequenced sample was PBMCs, obtained before or after stereotactic body radiation therapy (not recorded which). The receptors here all came from a donor at least 50 years old with non-small cell lung cancer.

This chain joins TRBV2 and TRBJ1-2; TRBD1 is a possible D gene (5 bases). The CDR3 totals 16 residues. V gave up 6 bases and J gave up 4 bases, with 21 bases separating them. From germline, CDR1 is SNHLY and CDR2 FYNNEI. The CDR3 coding sequence is TGTGCCAGCAGGATATCACGGGTCCGGGACGCCTATGGCTACACCTTC. This gives the protein CASRISRVRDAYGYTF. The whole variable domain, filled in from reference TRBV2 and TRBJ1-2, reads EPEVTQTPSHQVTQMGQEVILRCVPISNHLYFYWYRQILGQKVEFLVSFYNNEISEKSEIFDDQFSVERPDGSNFTLKIRSTKLEDSAMYFCASRISRVRDAYGYTFGSGTRLTVV.

This clonotype was picked up many times. V and J are TRBV2 and TRBJ2-6; D might be TRBD1 or TRBD2, each matching 5 bases. The CDR3 is made up of 16 amino acids. V was pared by 7 bases and J by 0 bases, with 13 bases between. Looked up from germline, CDR1 is SNHLY and CDR2 is FYNNEI. This chain's CDR3 is CASTWDGHSGANVLTF. As DNA, the CDR3 is TGTGCCAGCACCTGGGACGGACACTCTGGGGCCAACGTCCTGACTTTC.

By frequency in the sample, this clonotype is medium-sized (0.01 to 0.1%). V gene TRBV6-1 combines with J gene TRBJ2-1; 10 nucleotides agree with TRBD1. The CDR3 spans 14 residues. CDR1 is MNHNS, CDR2 SASEGT, per germline. V lost 9 bases, J lost 7 bases, and 9 bases stayed unmatched. The CDR3 region is CASLRDRGANEQFF. The CDR3 DNA reads as TGTGCCAGTCTCCGGGACAGGGGTGCGAATGAGCAGTTCTTC.

There are many counts of this clonotype. The chain combines TRBV29-1 with TRBJ2-1, with D uncertain. The CDR3 has 10 residues. V shed 5 bases and J shed 7 bases, with 6 bases lying between them. Germline-derived CDR1 and CDR2 are SQVTM and ANQGSEA. CDR3 in amino acids: CSVSFNEQFF. Here the CDR3 DNA reads TGCAGCGTTTCGTTTAATGAGCAGTTCTTC.

The V call is TRBV28, the J call TRBJ2-6; 9 nucleotides align to TRBD1. CDR1 and CDR2 from the germline V gene are MDHEN and SYDVKM. V trimming: 10 bases; J trimming: 5 bases; junction bases outside the gene matches: 6. This CDR3 has 14 residues. The CDR3 bases are TGTGCCACCGACAGGGGGGGGTGGGCCAACGTCCTGACTTTC. Its translation: CATDRGGWANVLTF.

This clonotype appeared many times. V usage is TRBV7-2 and J usage is TRBJ2-3; 10 bases are shared with TRBD2. CDR3 length: 19 amino acids. V trimming: 5 bases; J trimming: 1 base; junction bases outside the gene matches: 15. Germline V CDR1 and CDR2: SGHTA, FQGNSA. The CDR3 nucleotides are TGTGCCAGCAGCGCCCAACTAGCGGGAAAGGTCGGCCGCACAGATACGCAGTATTTT. Its translation: CASSAQLAGKVGRTDTQYF.